These 11 T cell receptor beta chains share one sample of origin, sequenced in a study of breast tumors, draining lymph nodes, adjacent tissues (dated by TCRdb to 2016 to 2017). The axillary draining lymph nodes of breast cancer patients were the source of the lymph node samples. Receptor amplification or capture employed multiplex PCR. Sequencing took place on an Illumina HiSeq 2000. TCRdb handled the public reads itself, with Q25 trimming in fastp and clone calling in MiXCR, and kept productive beta chains. Records with the same CDR3 protein are collapsed into one entry carrying the most frequent genes and DNA. The sample table holds about 100,000 distinct CDR3 sequences, of which about 20% were seen once. The top ten clones comprise roughly 1.2% of the sample. The sample comprised axillary lymph node tissue. These receptors all stem from a female donor with breast cancer. Some clones in this sample may be carry-over from other donors' samples.

This clonotype has just one count. This may come from a read error, since a much larger clone is one base off. The CDR3: CASSEDGGAETQYF. The CDR3 bases are TGTGCCAGCAGTGAGGATGGGGGGGCGGAGACCCAGTACTTC. The chain recombines TRBV6-1 with TRBJ2-5; tentative D call: TRBD2 (7 bases). CDR3 size: 14 residues. V lost 3 bases, J lost 5 bases, and 13 bases lay in between. CDR1 is MNHNS, CDR2 SASEGT, per germline.

This clonotype was recorded many times. The chain joins TRBV5-1 to TRBJ2-1; TRBD2 matches 10 bases. Germline CDR1 reads SGHRS; CDR2 reads YFSETQ. This CDR3 contains 17 residues. Losses at the gene ends were 1 base for V and 4 bases for J; bases not matched to a gene: 8. In nucleotides, the CDR3 is TGCGCCAGCAGCTTGCCCCTAGCGGGGGAGCAATACAATGAGCAGTTCTTC. Translated: CASSLPLAGEQYNEQFF.

The sample holds many counts of this clonotype. The CDR3 region is CASSEANWPQHF. The CDR3 DNA reads as TGTGCCAGCAGTGAAGCGAATTGGCCCCAGCATTTT. This chain connects TRBV6-1 to TRBJ1-5; no reliable D call. The germline V gene has CDR1 MNHNS and CDR2 SASEGT. V was trimmed by 0 bases and J by 9 bases, leaving 6 bases between them. This CDR3 is 12 amino acids long.

This chain joins TRBV30 and TRBJ2-3; D unresolved. Per the germline V gene, CDR1 is GTSNPN and CDR2 is SVGIG (reference sequence). The CDR3 sequence is 13 residues long. The V end lost 0 bases, the J end lost 3 bases, and 7 bases lay between the germline ends. The CDR3 DNA is TGTGCCTGGAGTGTAACTTTAACAGATACGCAGTATTTT. Its translation: CAWSVTLTDTQYF.

This clonotype was observed at least ten times. The rearrangement joins TRBV5-1 to TRBJ2-5; 9 bases are a match to TRBD1. Unmatched junction bases numbered 3, after V lost 1 base and J lost 5 bases. Germline-derived CDR1 and CDR2 are SGHRS and YFSETQ. The CDR3 sequence is 14 residues long. CDR3 amino acids: CASSLWDRAETQYF. Written as DNA, the CDR3 is TGCGCCAGCAGCTTGTGGGACAGGGCGGAGACCCAGTACTTC.

The V call is TRBV28, the J call TRBJ2-3; the match to TRBD2 covers 10 bases. CDR3 length: 15 residues. Germline V lookup: CDR1 MDHEN, CDR2 SYDVKM. Unmatched junction bases numbered 5, after V lost 5 bases and J lost 3 bases. CDR3 loop: CASSRTSGFTDTQYF. CDR3 nucleotide sequence: TGTGCCAGCAGTCGGACTAGCGGATTTACAGATACGCAGTATTTT.

At least ten counts were recorded for this clonotype. The chain has TRBV12-3 or TRBV12-4 and TRBJ2-1, with 8 bases fitting TRBD2. V shed 6 bases and J 5 bases; nucleotides not matched to a gene: 9. This CDR3 is 15 amino acids long. CDR3 bases: TGTGCCAGCAGGTGGGGGACTAGAGGGGACAATGAGCAGTTCTTC. Protein: CASRWGTRGDNEQFF.

Regarding this clonotype: This clone may be a read error of a much larger clone one base away. The chain combines TRBV6-1 with TRBJ1-5; 8 bases line up with TRBD1. The CDR3 is 15 residues long. The V gene's germline CDR1 is MNHNS and CDR2 SASEGT. CDR3 in DNA: TGTGCCAGCAGTGATCGTTCAGGGGGCAAGCAGCCCCAGCATTTT. Amino acids: CASSDRSGGKQPQHF.

The rearrangement uses TRBV5-1 and TRBJ2-6, with D perhaps being TRBD1 or TRBD2 (5 bases each). Looked up from germline, CDR1 is SGHRS and CDR2 is YFSETQ. Trimming cost V 4 bases and J 1 base, with 12 bases left between them. CDR3 length: 16 amino acids. CDR3 sequence reads: CASSGGHTSGANVLTF. As DNA, the CDR3 is TGCGCCAGCAGCGGAGGACATACGTCTGGGGCCAACGTCCTGACTTTC. Full variable domain (remainder filled in from reference TRBV5-1 and TRBJ2-6): KAGVTQTPRYLIKTRGQQVTLSCSPISGHRSVSWYQQTPGQGLQFLFEYFSETQRNKGNFPGRFSGRQFSNSRSEMNVSTLELGDSALYLCASSGGHTSGANVLTFGAGSRLTVL.

In its sample, this clonotype was seen many times. The rearrangement links TRBV20-1 to TRBJ1-5; a possible D gene is TRBD1 (6 bases). Germline-derived CDR1 and CDR2 are DFQATT and SNEGSKA (reference sequence). The V end was cut by 6 bases, the J end by 2 bases, with 20 bases between. The CDR3 extends over 16 amino acids. The CDR3 DNA follows: TGCAGTGCCACGGACAGCAGCCACGTGGGCAATCAGCCCCAGCATTTT. Protein sequence: CSATDSSHVGNQPQHF.

This clonotype was detected ten times or more. The chain recombines TRBV7-3 with TRBJ2-2; TRBD2 aligns across 7 bases. Germline V CDR1 and CDR2: SGHTA, FQGTGA. The CDR3 is made up of 13 amino acids. V was pared by 4 bases and J by 7 bases, with 3 bases of the junction left unmatched. The CDR3 here is CASSSREGGELFF. CDR3 DNA: TGTGCCAGCAGCTCCAGGGAGGGCGGGGAGCTGTTTTTT.